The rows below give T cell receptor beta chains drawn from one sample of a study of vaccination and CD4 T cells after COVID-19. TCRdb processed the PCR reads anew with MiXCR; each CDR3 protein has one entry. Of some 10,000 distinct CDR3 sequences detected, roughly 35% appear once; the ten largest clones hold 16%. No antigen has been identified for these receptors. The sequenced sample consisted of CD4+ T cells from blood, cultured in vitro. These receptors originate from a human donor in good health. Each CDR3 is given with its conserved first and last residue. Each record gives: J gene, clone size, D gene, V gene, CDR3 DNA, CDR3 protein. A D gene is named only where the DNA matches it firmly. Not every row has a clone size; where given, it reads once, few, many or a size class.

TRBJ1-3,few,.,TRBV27,TGTGCCAGCAGCCGCCGGGGATATGGAAACACCATATATTTT,CASSRRGYGNTIYF
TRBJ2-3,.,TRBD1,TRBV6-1,TGTGCCAGCACTTTAATTCCGGGACAGATTTTACCTAGCACAGATACGCAGTATTTT,CASTLIPGQILPSTDTQYF
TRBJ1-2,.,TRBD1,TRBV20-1,TGCAGTGTAACAGGGGGCTCTCTTGGCTACACCTTC,CSVTGGSLGYTF
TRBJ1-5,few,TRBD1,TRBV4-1,TGCGCCAGCAGCCAAGATGGGGCAGGGGGTGGGCTCAATCAGCCCCAGCATTTT,CASSQDGAGGGLNQPQHF
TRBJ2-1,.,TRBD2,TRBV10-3,TGTGCCATCACCAAGGCACTAGCGGTGGGTGAGCAGTTCTTC,CAITKALAVGEQFF
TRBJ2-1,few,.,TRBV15,TGTGCCACCAGCCGTTTTTCCAATGAGCAGTTCTTC,CATSRFSNEQFF
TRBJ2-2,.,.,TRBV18,TGTGCCAGCTCACCACTCGGGAAACTGAACACCGGGGAGCTGTTTTTT,CASSPLGKLNTGELFF
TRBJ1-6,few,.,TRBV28,TGTGCCAGCAGTCCCCCAGGGAATTCACCCCTCCACTTT,CASSPPGNSPLHF
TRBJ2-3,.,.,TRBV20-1,TGCAGTGCTAGGGGGAGAGCGGGCACAGATACGCAGTATTTT,CSARGRAGTDTQYF
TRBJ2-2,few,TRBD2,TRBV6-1,TGTGCCAGCAGTGAACGGGTAGCGGGAGGCACCGGGGAGCTGTTTTTT,CASSERVAGGTGELFF
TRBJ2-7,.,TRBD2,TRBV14,TGTGCCAGCAGGTGGACTAGCGGGAGCGAGCAGTACTTC,CASRWTSGSEQYF
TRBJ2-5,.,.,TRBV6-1,TGTGCCAGCATCAGGACGCTCGTGGAGACCCAGTACTTC,CASIRTLVETQYF
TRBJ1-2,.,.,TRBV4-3,TGCGCCAGCAGCCAAGGGGAGGGATATGGCTACACCTTC,CASSQGEGYGYTF
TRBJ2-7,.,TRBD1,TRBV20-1,TGCAGTGCTAGAGATTGGACAGGGGGCGAGTCCGAGCAGTACTTC,CSARDWTGGESEQYF
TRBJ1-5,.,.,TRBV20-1,TGCAGTGCTGCCTTGGGCAATCAGCCCCAGCATTTT,CSAALGNQPQHF
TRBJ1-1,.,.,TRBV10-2,TGCGCCAGCCGATCAAACAGGGCCTCTCCTGGAGCTTTCTTT,CASRSNRASPGAFF
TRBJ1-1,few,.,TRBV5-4,TGTGCCAGCAGCCCGAGGGGGGGGATGAACACTGAAGCTTTCTTT,CASSPRGGMNTEAFF
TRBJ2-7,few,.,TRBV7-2,TGTGCCAGCAGATCAACGGCGGCTTCCTACGAGCAGTACTTC,CASRSTAASYEQYF
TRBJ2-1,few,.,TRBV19,TGTGCCAGTAGTATATACAGGCTGGGTGAGCAGTTCTTC,CASSIYRLGEQFF
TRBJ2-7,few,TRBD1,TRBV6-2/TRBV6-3,TGTGCCAGCAGTCGGACAGGGACGTACGAGCAGTACTTC,CASSRTGTYEQYF
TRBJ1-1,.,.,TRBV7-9,TGTGCCAGCAGCCAAGGGGGGGGGAACACTGAAGCTTTCTTT,CASSQGGGNTEAFF
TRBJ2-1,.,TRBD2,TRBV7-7,TGTGCTAGCAGCTTAACCACTAGCGGGAGGACCAATGAGCAGTTCTTC,CASSLTTSGRTNEQFF
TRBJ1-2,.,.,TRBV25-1,TGTGCCAGCAGGACAGTACCTTATGGCTACACCTTC,CASRTVPYGYTF
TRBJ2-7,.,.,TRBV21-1,TGTGCCAGCAGCCGCGAATATACAGGGACCGAATCCTACGAGCAGTACTTC,CASSREYTGTESYEQYF
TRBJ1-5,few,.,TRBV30,TGTGCCTGGAGTCTAGGAGACGTAAATCAGCCCCAGCATTTT,CAWSLGDVNQPQHF
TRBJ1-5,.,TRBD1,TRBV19,TGTGCCAGTAGTCAGACAGGGGGCGGTCAGCCCCAGCATTTT,CASSQTGGGQPQHF
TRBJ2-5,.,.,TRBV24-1,TGTGCCACCAGTGATTCCCTGACCCAAGAGACCCAGTACTTC,CATSDSLTQETQYF
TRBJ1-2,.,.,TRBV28,TGTGCCAGCCAAGGAGGGCAGGGAAGTGAGGGCTACACCTTC,CASQGGQGSEGYTF
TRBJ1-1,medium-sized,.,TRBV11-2,TGTGCCAGCAGCTTAGACCCGAACACTGAAGCTTTCTTT,CASSLDPNTEAFF
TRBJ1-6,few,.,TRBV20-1,TGCAGTGCTAGAGATCGGAGCTCAATATTTGGTTCACCCCTCCACTTT,CSARDRSSIFGSPLHF
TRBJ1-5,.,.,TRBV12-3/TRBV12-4,TGTGCCAGCAGTTTTGGGTCTTTGGGCAATCAGCCCCAGCATTTT,CASSFGSLGNQPQHF
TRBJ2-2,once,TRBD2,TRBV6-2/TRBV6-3,TGTGCCAGCAGGGGGACACTAGCGGGAGTAACCGGGGAGCTGTTTTTT,CASRGTLAGVTGELFF
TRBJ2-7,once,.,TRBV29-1,TGCAGCGTTAGAAGCGGAGTGAACTACGAGCAGTACTTC,CSVRSGVNYEQYF
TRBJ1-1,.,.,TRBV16,TGTGCCAGCAGCCAATTCGGGGGGCGTTCGGCTTTCTTT,CASSQFGGRSAFF
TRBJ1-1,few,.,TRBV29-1,TGCAGCGCCGACCGACTAATTCGAAGCACTGAAGCTTTCTTT,CSADRLIRSTEAFF
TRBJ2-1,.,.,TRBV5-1,TGCGCCAGCAGCGTAGTGGCGGGACTTGATGAGCAGTTCTTC,CASSVVAGLDEQFF
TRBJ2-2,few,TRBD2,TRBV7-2,TGTGCCAGCATCCGGACGGGGGGTTCGAACACCGGGGAGCTGTTTTTT,CASIRTGGSNTGELFF
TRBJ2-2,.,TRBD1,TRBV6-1,TGTGCCAGCAGTGAATTTGGTTTGGGGACAGGGGGCCCCGGGGAGCTGTTTTTT,CASSEFGLGTGGPGELFF
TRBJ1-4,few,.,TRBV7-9,TGTGCCAGCAGCTTAGCGGCAGGGTACGATGAAAAACTGTTTTTT,CASSLAAGYDEKLFF
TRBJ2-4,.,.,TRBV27,TGTGCCAGCAGCCCTCTGGGGGATGACATTCAGTACTTC,CASSPLGDDIQYF
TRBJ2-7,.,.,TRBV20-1,TGCAGTGCCAGAGCGGAGATCTCCTACGAGCAGTACTTC,CSARAEISYEQYF
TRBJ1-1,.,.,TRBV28,TGTGCCACCCACCGGGGCCCGCGCACTGAAGCTTTCTTT,CATHRGPRTEAFF
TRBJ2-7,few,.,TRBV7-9,TGTGCCAGCAGCTTCTCCAGGGCCTACGAGCAGTACTTC,CASSFSRAYEQYF
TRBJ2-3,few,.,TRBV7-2,TGTGCCAGCAGCTTAGAACGAAGCACAGATACGCAGTATTTT,CASSLERSTDTQYF
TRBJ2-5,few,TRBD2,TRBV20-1,TGCAGTGCTAGCGACGGGACTAGCGGGAGGGACGAGGAGACCCAGTACTTC,CSASDGTSGRDEETQYF